Listed below are T cell receptor beta chains from one sample, sequenced in a study of graft-versus-host responses after intestinal transplantation. Antigen specificity for these receptors is unknown. Profiling relied on immunoSEQ multiplex PCR, and the TCRdb table lists in-frame clones only, not all of them. The data hold more than 90,000 clones, with about 93% observed a single time. Sample: unstimulated CD8+ T cells sorted from spleen or lymph node cells, taken before intestinal transplant. These TCRs come from a human donor who received an intestinal transplant. Each CDR3 is given with its conserved first and last residue. A D gene is named only where the DNA matches it firmly. Clone sizes are given selectively: once, few, many, or a class where the clone is expanded.

V gene	D gene	clone size	J gene	CDR3 DNA	CDR3 protein
TRBV27	TRBD1	-	TRBJ1-3	TGTGCCAGCAGTCTAGGACAGGGTGGAAACACCATATATTTT	CASSLGQGGNTIYF
TRBV7-8	TRBD1	-	TRBJ2-2	TGTGCCAGCAGCTCCGGACAGGTGGTGAACACCGGGGAGCTGTTTTTT	CASSSGQVVNTGELFF
TRBV9	-	-	TRBJ1-3	TGTGCCAGCAGCGATCCCGGGGGGTCCAATGGAGACACCATATATTTT	CASSDPGGSNGDTIYF
TRBV19	TRBD2	-	TRBJ2-1	TGTGCCAGTAGTATTTCGGCTAGCGGCTACAATGAGCAGTTCTTC	CASSISASGYNEQFF
TRBV5-4	-	once	TRBJ2-6	TGTGCCAGCAGTCAAGAGAATTCTGGGGCCAACGTCCTGACTTTC	CASSQENSGANVLTF
TRBV7-8	-	-	TRBJ1-2	TGTGCCAGCAGCTTAAGGGCGGGGGTGGCAGAGAGAGACTATGGCTACACCTTC	CASSLRAGVAERDYGYTF
TRBV19	-	-	TRBJ1-6	TGTGCCAGTAGTCCAGGAAGGGGATCACCCCTCCACTTT	CASSPGRGSPLHF
TRBV7-6	TRBD1	-	TRBJ2-3	TGTGCCAGCAGACCTGGGACAGGGAGACCAGATACGCAGTATTTT	CASRPGTGRPDTQYF
TRBV19	TRBD1	-	TRBJ1-2	TGTGCCAGTAGCGGGACAGGGGTTCTCGGTGACACCTTC	CASSGTGVLGDTF
TRBV13	-	-	TRBJ2-3	TGTGCCAGCAGCCACGGGACACCCAATACGCAGTATTTT	CASSHGTPNTQYF
TRBV9	TRBD2	-	TRBJ2-7	TGTGCCAGCAGCGTAGGGACGGGGGGGGCCTACGAGCAGTACTTC	CASSVGTGGAYEQYF
TRBV7-9	TRBD2	once	TRBJ2-1	TGTGCCAGCAGGGAAAACGGACTAGCCCTAAACAATGAGCAGTTCTTC	CASRENGLALNNEQFF
TRBV28	-	-	TRBJ2-2	TGTGCCAGCAGTCCCTTAATCGGGGAGCTGTTTTTT	CASSPLIGELFF
TRBV9	TRBD1	-	TRBJ2-1	TGTGCCAGCAGCGAACAGGGGGATGAAGTTTACAATGAGCAGTTCTTC	CASSEQGDEVYNEQFF
TRBV2	-	-	TRBJ2-1	TGTGCCAGCACGATAGCGAAAGTCTACAATGAGCAGTTCTTC	CASTIAKVYNEQFF
TRBV9	TRBD2	-	TRBJ2-3	TGTGCCAGCAGCGTAGACGGGAGGGGGACAGATACGCAGTATTTT	CASSVDGRGTDTQYF
TRBV10-1	TRBD2	once	TRBJ2-1	TGCGCCAGCAGTGCCTCGGCTTTGCGACTAGCGGGAGGGCCGCCGAACTCCTACAATGAGCAGTTCTTC	CASSASALRLAGGPPNSYNEQFF
TRBV19	-	-	TRBJ2-7	TGTGCCAGTAGTATTACGGCGGGATCCTACGAGCAGTACTTC	CASSITAGSYEQYF
TRBV19	-	once	TRBJ2-1	TGTGCCAGCCTAATTGGCAATGAGCAGTTCTTC	CASLIGNEQFF
TRBV16	-	-	TRBJ1-3	TGTGCCAGCAGCCAACAAGCAGGGGCACGGAGAAACACCATATATTTT	CASSQQAGARRNTIYF
TRBV5-6	-	-	TRBJ2-5	TGTGCCAGCAGCCTAGGAGTCGAGGGAGTAGAGACCCAGTACTTC	CASSLGVEGVETQYF
TRBV11-3	TRBD1	-	TRBJ2-4	TGTGCCAGCACGACAGGGCTAAACATTCAGTACTTC	CASTTGLNIQYF
TRBV5-4	-	-	TRBJ1-2	TGTGCCAGCAGCTCCGAAGGGGGATCTGGCGGCTACACCTTC	CASSSEGGSGGYTF
TRBV27	TRBD1	once	TRBJ1-5	TGTGCCAGCAGTCAAGGGACAGAATGGAGTCAGCCCCAGCATTTT	CASSQGTEWSQPQHF
TRBV6-1	-	-	TRBJ2-2	TGTGCCAGCAGGGCGGCTCACACCGGGGAGCTGTTTTTT	CASRAAHTGELFF
TRBV7-9	-	-	TRBJ1-1	TGTGCCAGCAGCCCCGAGAGTGGCACTGAAGCTTTCTTT	CASSPESGTEAFF
TRBV13	-	-	TRBJ1-2	TGTGCCAGCAGCCATCCAACTGGGGCGTCCTATGTCTACACCTTC	CASSHPTGASYVYTF
TRBV2	TRBD1	-	TRBJ1-2	TGTGCCAGCATCGACCCCACAGGGGGAGCCTATGGCTACACCTTC	CASIDPTGGAYGYTF
TRBV13	TRBD2	-	TRBJ2-1	TGTGCCAGCAGCCCAACGGGGGGTATTGGGCCTAACAATGAGCAGTTCTTC	CASSPTGGIGPNNEQFF
TRBV5-6	TRBD2	-	TRBJ2-4	TGTGCCAGCAGCTTGACTAGCGGAGACATTCAGTACTTC	CASSLTSGDIQYF
TRBV18	TRBD2	-	TRBJ2-7	TGTGCCAGCTCACCTGCGGGAGGGTCGTACGAGCAGTACTTC	CASSPAGGSYEQYF
TRBV6-4	-	-	TRBJ1-2	TGTGCCAGCAGTCGACACTGCTTGTATGGCTACACCTTC	CASSRHCLYGYTF
TRBV9	TRBD1	-	TRBJ1-1	TGTGCCAGCAGTTCTCAGGGGGCCGCTGAAGCTTTCTTT	CASSSQGAAEAFF
TRBV15	-	once	TRBJ1-1	TGTGCCACCAGCAGAGATCAAATTGGCGGTGAAGCTTTCTTT	CATSRDQIGGEAFF
TRBV19	TRBD1	-	TRBJ1-2	TGTGCCAGTAGTAAAACAGGGGCGTCCTATGGCTACACCTTC	CASSKTGASYGYTF
TRBV28	TRBD1	-	TRBJ2-1	TGTGCCAGCAGTTTATTCGATTCGGGGACAGAGTACAATGAGCAGTTCTTC	CASSLFDSGTEYNEQFF
TRBV11-2	-	-	TRBJ1-1	TGTGCCAGCAGCTTAGGGCAGTACATGAACACTGAAGCTTTCTTT	CASSLGQYMNTEAFF
TRBV5-6	-	-	TRBJ1-1	TGTGCCAGCAGCTTGGCCTTGAGTACAGTTTCCTTCTTT	CASSLALSTVSFF
TRBV6-1	TRBD2	-	TRBJ2-1	TGTGCCAGCAGTGGACTAGCGGGGGGCCTTTATCATGAGCAGTTCTTC	CASSGLAGGLYHEQFF
TRBV7-2	-	-	TRBJ2-1	TGTGCCAGCAGCTTAGCGGGTAGCGGACTGGGCAATGAGCAGTTCTTC	CASSLAGSGLGNEQFF
TRBV27	TRBD1	-	TRBJ2-7	TGTGCCAGCAGTTTATCGGCCGGGACAGGGCTTCGCGAGCAGTACTTC	CASSLSAGTGLREQYF
TRBV27	-	-	TRBJ2-1	TGTGCCAGCAGTTTACCCGGGGTGGGGACATATGAGCAGTTCTTC	CASSLPGVGTYEQFF
TRBV7-8	TRBD1	-	TRBJ1-2	TGTGCCAGCAGCCCAGACGTGGCAGGGGGCACCTATGGCTACACCTTC	CASSPDVAGGTYGYTF
TRBV7-8	TRBD2	-	TRBJ2-1	TGTGCCAGCAGCTTCGGCGGGACTAGTGATGAGCAGTTCTTC	CASSFGGTSDEQFF
TRBV4-1	-	-	TRBJ1-5	TGCGCCAGCAGCCAAGTAGACAGTAGCAATCAGCCCCAGCATTTT	CASSQVDSSNQPQHF
TRBV7-2	TRBD2	-	TRBJ2-3	TGTGCCAGCAGCTTATTAGCGGGGGGTAGCACAGATACGCAGTATTTT	CASSLLAGGSTDTQYF
TRBV9	TRBD1	-	TRBJ2-7	TGTGCCAGCAGCTTCGGACAGGGGGCTGAGACCTACGAGCAGTACTTC	CASSFGQGAETYEQYF
TRBV12-1	-	-	TRBJ2-3	TGTGCCAGCAGCCCAGGTACTAGCGGGGGTTCGGGGGGCACAGATACGCAGTATTTT	CASSPGTSGGSGGTDTQYF
TRBV9	-	-	TRBJ2-3	TGTGCCAGCAGCAGCGGTGGCGCTAGCACAGATACGCAGTATTTT	CASSSGGASTDTQYF
TRBV27	TRBD1	few	TRBJ1-3	TGTGCCAGCAGAGGGACAGGTCCTATGGCGGGAAACACCATATATTTT	CASRGTGPMAGNTIYF
TRBV5-8	-	few	TRBJ1-1	TGTGCCAGCAGCCTTAGGACAGACATGTGGACTGAAGCTTTCTTT	CASSLRTDMWTEAFF
TRBV29-1	-	-	TRBJ1-5	TGCAGCGTTGAGGGCCCCCGAATCCCTTATAGCAATCAGCCCCAGCATTTT	CSVEGPRIPYSNQPQHF
TRBV7-8	-	-	TRBJ2-5	TGTGCCAGCAGCCCCACAGAGGGGGAAACCCAGTACTTC	CASSPTEGETQYF
TRBV9	TRBD1	-	TRBJ2-1	TGTGCCAGCAGCGTAGGACTACAGGGGACCCTCACCTATGAGCAGTTCTTC	CASSVGLQGTLTYEQFF
TRBV5-6	-	-	TRBJ2-7	TGTGCCAGCAGCTTGGGGCGGGACAGCAGATCACGGTACGAGCAGTACTTC	CASSLGRDSRSRYEQYF